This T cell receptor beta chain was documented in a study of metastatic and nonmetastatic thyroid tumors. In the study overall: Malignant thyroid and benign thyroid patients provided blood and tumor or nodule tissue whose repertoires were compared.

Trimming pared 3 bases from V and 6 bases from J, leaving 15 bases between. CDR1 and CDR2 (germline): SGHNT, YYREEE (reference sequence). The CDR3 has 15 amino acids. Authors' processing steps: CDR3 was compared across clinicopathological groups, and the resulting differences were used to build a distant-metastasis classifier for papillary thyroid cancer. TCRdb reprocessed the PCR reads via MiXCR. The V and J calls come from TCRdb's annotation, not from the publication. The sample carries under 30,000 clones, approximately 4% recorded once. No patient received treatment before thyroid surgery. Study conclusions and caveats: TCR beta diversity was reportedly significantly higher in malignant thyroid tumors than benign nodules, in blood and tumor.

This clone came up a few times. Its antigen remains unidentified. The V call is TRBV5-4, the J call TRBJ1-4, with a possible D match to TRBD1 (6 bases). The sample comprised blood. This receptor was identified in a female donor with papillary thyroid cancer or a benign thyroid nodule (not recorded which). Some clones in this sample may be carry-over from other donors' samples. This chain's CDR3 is CASSSNRALDEKLFF. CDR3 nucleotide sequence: TGTGCCAGCAGCTCCAACAGGGCTCTGGATGAAAAACTGTTTTTT.